This T cell receptor (beta chain) stems from a study of control samples from healthy donors and cancer patients. Only a few counts were recorded for this clone. The assay was immunoSEQ multiplex PCR, and TCRdb's table has in-frame clones only and misses some. The sample lists approximately 160,000 clones; 75% to 95% were seen once. The CDR3 runs to 17 residues. The germline gives CDR1 MNHEY, CDR2 SVGEGT. V lost 2 bases, J lost 3 bases, and 11 bases stayed unmatched. The clonotype originates from a woman aged 40 to 50 in good health. The sample consisted of blood. V is TRBV6-2 or TRBV6-3 and J is TRBJ2-7; 9 nucleotides align to TRBD1. CDR3 in DNA: TGTGCCAGCAGTTACCGAGAAACGGGACAGGGTTTCTACGAGCAGTACTTC. Protein sequence: CASSYRETGQGFYEQYF.